Reported below is one T cell receptor (beta chain). Its target is unknown. This entry comes from a study of OX40 agonist ivuxolimab in advanced cancers. At the level of the study: The drug used for patients, ivuxolimab, was an agonistic anti-OX40 (CD134) antibody. Patients with prior anti-PD-1, anti-PD-L1 or anti-CTLA-4 therapy were eligible; 35% to 50% had some. Points from the study as a whole: At doses 0.1 to 3.0 mg/kg, CD4+ and CD8+ clones expanded. The average count of expanded clones was higher among CD8+ T cells than among CD4+.

The repertoire was sequenced with immunoSEQ multiplex PCR; TCRdb's copy has only in-frame clones and lacks some. The sample carries under 55,000 clones, 80% to 90% recorded once. Germline assignment: CDR1 SEHNR and CDR2 FQNEAQ (reference sequence). J gave up 10 bases and V 1 base, and 0 bases lay outside the gene matches. The CDR3 extends over 12 amino acids. This sequence joins TRBV7-9 and TRBJ2-3; TRBD2 matches at 9 bases. The clonotype originates from an adult with an advanced solid tumor such as melanoma, head and neck, liver or kidney cancer. Sequencing used CD4+ or CD8+ T cells sorted from blood, obtained in a trial of the OX40 agonist ivuxolimab. CDR3 sequence reads: CASSLEREAQYF. The CDR3 DNA is TGTGCCAGCAGCTTAGAGCGGGAGGCGCAGTATTTT.